Sequencing of this T cell receptor beta chain was carried out in a study of T cell responses to AZD1222 COVID-19 vaccine (dated by TCRdb to about 2021). Regarding the study in general: A total of under 250 trial participants underwent TCR sequencing, of whom about 200 had received two doses of AZD1222 and some 25 had received two doses of the MenACWY control vaccine. Enrollment into the trials was organized by age into subgroups of 18-55, 56-69 and 70-plus years, and those subgroups contained approximately 150, 30 and 60 TCR-sequenced participants, respectively. The paper as a whole reports these results and caveats: In the small 56-69-year group, the increase in depth fell short of significance, most likely because of low power. Epitopes outside the regions mutated in the B.1.351 and B.1.1.7 variants were reportedly recognized by nearly half of the unique spike-specific TCRs. Conclusions about previously exposed vaccinees are limited because only five to seven AZD1222 recipients were SARS-CoV-2 seropositive at baseline. After two AZD1222 doses, both the breadth and the depth of spike-specific TCRs were significantly higher than at day 0 and than in MenACWY recipients. Participants were mostly white British, with more females than males. The authors suggested clonal diversity may have been underestimated. No day 14 peak-response samples were available, so repertoires were characterized only after the peak T cell response. CD4 TCRs associated with the vaccine covered the entire spike protein, and the dominant responses were in regions 160-218 and 743-854.

Worth noting for this clone: It has no known antigen specificity. One base away there is no much larger clone; base qualities are not given.

V drops 5 bases and J drops 13 bases, leaving 12 bases in between. According to the germline V gene, CDR1 reads MNHEY and CDR2 reads SVGEGT. From its cysteine to its phenylalanine, the CDR3 spans 11 amino acids. Only the CDR3 portion is preserved as DNA: 33 bases, with reading frame beginning at the first base. The sample's time point label, in plain terms: about 28 days (+/-7) after the second vaccine dose. Because spike-specific TCR depth and breadth did not differ between the two schedules, AZD1222 recipients who got a second dose at roughly 4 weeks were pooled with those who got a second dose at roughly 12 weeks. The vaccinee samples were drawn from two UK trials, COV001 and COV002, one of which was a single-blind randomized controlled phase 2/3 trial testing AZD1222 (ChAdOx1 nCoV-19) in healthy adults. For TCRbeta chain sequencing, PBMC samples from trial participants were taken at day 0 and at day 28 after the second dose.

The CDR3 regions of human TCRbeta chains were analyzed by immunosequencing. The authors' analysis ran thus. Repertoire TCRs were matched against a reference library of SARS-CoV-2-specific TCRs generated with the MIRA antigen-specificity platform. Breadth was defined as the fraction of unique TCRs that were SARS-CoV-2-associated. Depth was defined as the fraction of total T cells that were SARS-CoV-2-associated. Using the MIRA data, each spike-specific TCR was mapped to the spike region that the TCR reacts to and placed in a CD4 or CD8 class. Log10-transformed breadth and depth values were compared by one-way ANOVA with Sidak's multiple comparisons tests. The table comes from immuneACCESS by way of TCRdb, which keeps in-frame sequences with V and J called. Part of the clones is missing from these tables; in studies checked, under half for an unresolved V gene and the rest for unknown reasons. V, J and clone size were drawn from that table, and D and trimming were deduced from the DNA. In all, the sample holds tens of thousands of clones, and approximately 91% of those were seen once. About 7% of the sample lies in the top ten.

This receptor chain uses TRBV6-2 or TRBV6-3 and TRBJ2-1; no D gene can be assigned with confidence. The source was peripheral blood, collected 28 days after the second AZD1222 dose. This receptor was obtained from an adult who received the AZD1222 COVID-19 vaccine. The CDR3 region has the sequence CASSLGLRQFF. The nucleotide sequence reads TGTGCCAGCAGTCTCGGCCTGCGACAGTTCTTC.